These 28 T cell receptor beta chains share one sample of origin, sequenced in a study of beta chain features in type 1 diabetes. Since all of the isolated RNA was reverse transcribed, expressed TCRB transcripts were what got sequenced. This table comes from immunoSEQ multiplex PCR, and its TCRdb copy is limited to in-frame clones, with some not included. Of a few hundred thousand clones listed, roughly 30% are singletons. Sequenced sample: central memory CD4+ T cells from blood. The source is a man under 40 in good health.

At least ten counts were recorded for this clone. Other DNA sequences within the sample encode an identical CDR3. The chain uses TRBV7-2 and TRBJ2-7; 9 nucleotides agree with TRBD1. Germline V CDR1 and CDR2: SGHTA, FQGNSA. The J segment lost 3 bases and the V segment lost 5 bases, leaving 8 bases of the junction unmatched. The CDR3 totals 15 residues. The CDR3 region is CASSRTGGGSYEQYF. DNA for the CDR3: TGTGCCAGCAGCCGTACAGGGGGCGGGAGCTACGAGCAGTACTTC.

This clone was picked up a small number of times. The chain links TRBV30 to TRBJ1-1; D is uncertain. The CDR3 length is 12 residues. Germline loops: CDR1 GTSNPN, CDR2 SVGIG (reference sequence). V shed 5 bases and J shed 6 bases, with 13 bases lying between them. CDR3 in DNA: TGTGCCTGGCGCGGGAAGGGAGCTGAAGCTTTCTTT. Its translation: CAWRGKGAEAFF.

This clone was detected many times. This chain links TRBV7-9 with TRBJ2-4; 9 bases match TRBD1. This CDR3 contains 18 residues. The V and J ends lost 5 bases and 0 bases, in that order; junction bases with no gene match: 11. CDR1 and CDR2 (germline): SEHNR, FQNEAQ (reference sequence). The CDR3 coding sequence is TGTGCCAGCAGCCCTCCGGGACAGGGCGGATTAGCCAAAAACATTCAGTACTTC. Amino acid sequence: CASSPPGQGGLAKNIQYF.

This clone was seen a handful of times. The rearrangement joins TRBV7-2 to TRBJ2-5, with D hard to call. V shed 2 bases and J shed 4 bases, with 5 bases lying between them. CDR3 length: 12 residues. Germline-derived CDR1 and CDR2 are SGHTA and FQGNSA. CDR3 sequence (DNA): TGTGCCAGCAGCTTATCTCGAGAGACCCAGTACTTC. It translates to CASSLSRETQYF.

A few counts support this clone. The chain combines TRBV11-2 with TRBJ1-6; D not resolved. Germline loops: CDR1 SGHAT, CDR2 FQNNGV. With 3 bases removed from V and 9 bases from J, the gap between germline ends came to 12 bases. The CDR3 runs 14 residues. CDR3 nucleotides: TGTGCCAGCAGCTTCCTCAGCGACGGTTCACCCCTCCACTTT. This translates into CASSFLSDGSPLHF. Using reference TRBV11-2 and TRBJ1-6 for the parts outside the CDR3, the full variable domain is EAGVAQSPRYKIIEKRQSVAFWCNPISGHATLYWYQQILGQGPKLLIQFQNNGVVDDSQLPKDRFSAERLKGVDSTLKIQPAKLEDSAVYLCASSFLSDGSPLHFGNGTRLTVT.

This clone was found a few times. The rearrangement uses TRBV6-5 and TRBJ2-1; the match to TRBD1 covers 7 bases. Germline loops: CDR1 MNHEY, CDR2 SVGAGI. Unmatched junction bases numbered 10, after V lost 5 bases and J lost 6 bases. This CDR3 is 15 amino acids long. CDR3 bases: TGTGCCAGCAGTCCCCGGGACAGACCCGTCAATGAGCAGTTCTTC. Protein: CASSPRDRPVNEQFF.

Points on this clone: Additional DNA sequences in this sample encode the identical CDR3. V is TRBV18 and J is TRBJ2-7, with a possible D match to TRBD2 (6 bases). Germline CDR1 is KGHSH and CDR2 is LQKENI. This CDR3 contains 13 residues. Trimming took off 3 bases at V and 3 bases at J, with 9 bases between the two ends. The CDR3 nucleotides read TGTGCCAGCTCACCTTCAGCGGGCTACGAGCAGTACTTC. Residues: CASSPSAGYEQYF.

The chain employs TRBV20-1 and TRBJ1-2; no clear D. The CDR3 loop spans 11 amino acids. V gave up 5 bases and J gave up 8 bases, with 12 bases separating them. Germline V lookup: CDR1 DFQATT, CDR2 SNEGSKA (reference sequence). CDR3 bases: TGCAGTGCTCGCCTAAGTGGGGGCTACACCTTC. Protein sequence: CSARLSGGYTF.

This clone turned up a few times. The CDR3 spells CASSQAYAQETQYF. In DNA, the CDR3 is TGCGCCAGCAGCCAAGCGTACGCTCAAGAGACCCAGTACTTC. The genes are TRBV4-3 and TRBJ2-5; D gene unclear. This CDR3 region has 14 residues. V gave up 1 base and J gave up 2 bases, with 8 bases separating them. Germline V gene lookup returns CDR1 LGHNA and CDR2 YSLEER.

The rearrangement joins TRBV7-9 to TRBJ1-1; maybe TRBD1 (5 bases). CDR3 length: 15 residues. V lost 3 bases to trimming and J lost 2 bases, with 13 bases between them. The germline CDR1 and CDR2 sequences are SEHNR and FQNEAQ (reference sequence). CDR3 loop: CASSFGGRGNTEAFF. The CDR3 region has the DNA TGTGCCAGCAGCTTCGGGGGAAGGGGTAACACTGAAGCTTTCTTT.

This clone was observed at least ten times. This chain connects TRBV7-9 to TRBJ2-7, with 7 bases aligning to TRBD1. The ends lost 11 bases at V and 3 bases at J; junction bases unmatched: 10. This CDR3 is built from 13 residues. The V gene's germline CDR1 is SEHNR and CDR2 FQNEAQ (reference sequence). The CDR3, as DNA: TGTGCCTCAGGTGAGGGGGCAAGCTACGAGCAGTACTTC. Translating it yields CASGEGASYEQYF.

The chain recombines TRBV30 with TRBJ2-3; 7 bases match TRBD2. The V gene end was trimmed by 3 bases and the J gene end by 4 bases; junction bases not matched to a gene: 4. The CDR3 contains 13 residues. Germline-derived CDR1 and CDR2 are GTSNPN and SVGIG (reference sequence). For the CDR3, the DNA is TGTGCCTGGAGGGTCGGGGGGTCAGATACGCAGTATTTT. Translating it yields CAWRVGGSDTQYF.

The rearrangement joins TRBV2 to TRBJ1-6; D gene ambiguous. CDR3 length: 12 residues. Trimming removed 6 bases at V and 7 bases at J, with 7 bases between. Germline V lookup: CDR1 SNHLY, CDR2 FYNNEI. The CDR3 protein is CASSYGNSPLHF. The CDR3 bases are TGTGCCAGCAGCTATGGGAATTCACCCCTCCACTTT. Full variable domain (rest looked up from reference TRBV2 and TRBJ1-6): EPEVTQTPSHQVTQMGQEVILRCVPISNHLYFYWYRQILGQKVEFLVSFYNNEISEKSEIFDDQFSVERPDGSNFTLKIRSTKLEDSAMYFCASSYGNSPLHFGNGTRLTVT.

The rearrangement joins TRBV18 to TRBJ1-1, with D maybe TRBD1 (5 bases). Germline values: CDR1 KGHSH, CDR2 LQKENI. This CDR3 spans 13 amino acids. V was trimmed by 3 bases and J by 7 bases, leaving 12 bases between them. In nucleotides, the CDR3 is TGTGCCAGCTCACCGGGACTGTCCTTTGAAGCTTTCTTT. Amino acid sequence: CASSPGLSFEAFF.

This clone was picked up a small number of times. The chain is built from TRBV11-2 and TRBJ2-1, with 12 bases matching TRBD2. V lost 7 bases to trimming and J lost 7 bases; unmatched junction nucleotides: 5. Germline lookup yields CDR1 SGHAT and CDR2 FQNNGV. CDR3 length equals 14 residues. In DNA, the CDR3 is TGTGCCAGCATGGGACTAGCGGGTCGTAATGAGCAGTTCTTC. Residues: CASMGLAGRNEQFF.

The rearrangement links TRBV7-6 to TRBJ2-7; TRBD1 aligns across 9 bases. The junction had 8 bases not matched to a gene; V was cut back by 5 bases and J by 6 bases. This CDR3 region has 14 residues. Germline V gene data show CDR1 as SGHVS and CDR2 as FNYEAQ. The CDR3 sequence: CASSPRDRVGEQYF. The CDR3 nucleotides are TGTGCCAGCAGCCCCCGGGACAGGGTTGGCGAGCAGTACTTC.

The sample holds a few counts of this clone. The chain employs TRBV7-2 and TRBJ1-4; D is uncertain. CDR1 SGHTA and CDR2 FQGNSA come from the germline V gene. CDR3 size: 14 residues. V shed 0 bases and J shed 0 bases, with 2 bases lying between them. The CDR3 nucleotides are TGTGCCAGCAGCTTAGCAGCAACTAATGAAAAACTGTTTTTT. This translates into CASSLAATNEKLFF.

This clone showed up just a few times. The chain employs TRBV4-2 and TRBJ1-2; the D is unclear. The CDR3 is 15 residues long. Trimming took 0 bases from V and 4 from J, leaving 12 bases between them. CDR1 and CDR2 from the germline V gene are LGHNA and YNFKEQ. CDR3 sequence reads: CASSQDQGDSYGYTF. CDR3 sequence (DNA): TGTGCCAGCAGCCAAGATCAAGGAGATTCCTATGGCTACACCTTC.

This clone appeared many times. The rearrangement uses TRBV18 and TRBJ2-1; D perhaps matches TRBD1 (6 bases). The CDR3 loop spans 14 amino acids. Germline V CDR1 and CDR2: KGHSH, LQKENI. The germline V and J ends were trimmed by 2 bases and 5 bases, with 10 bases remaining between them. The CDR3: CASSPMSGDNEQFF. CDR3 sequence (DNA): TGTGCCAGCTCACCAATGTCAGGGGACAATGAGCAGTTCTTC.

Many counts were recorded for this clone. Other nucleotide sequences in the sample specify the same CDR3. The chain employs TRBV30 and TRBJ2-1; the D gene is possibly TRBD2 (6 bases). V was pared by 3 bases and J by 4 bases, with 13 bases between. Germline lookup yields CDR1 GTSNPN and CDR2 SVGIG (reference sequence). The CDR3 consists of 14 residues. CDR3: CAWRGLAGYNEQFF. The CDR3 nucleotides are TGTGCCTGGAGGGGTCTGGCGGGATACAATGAGCAGTTCTTC.

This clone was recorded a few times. In nucleotides, the CDR3 is TGTGCCAGCAGTGAAGCGGAAAAACTGTTTTTT. As protein: CASSEAEKLFF. The chain recombines TRBV2 with TRBJ1-4; D ambiguous. The CDR3 sequence is 11 residues long. Trimming stripped 0 bases from V and 8 bases from J, with 1 base between. CDR1 and CDR2 (germline): SNHLY, FYNNEI. The full variable domain, with the rest looked up from reference TRBV2 and TRBJ1-4, is EPEVTQTPSHQVTQMGQEVILRCVPISNHLYFYWYRQILGQKVEFLVSFYNNEISEKSEIFDDQFSVERPDGSNFTLKIRSTKLEDSAMYFCASSEAEKLFFGSGTQLSVL.

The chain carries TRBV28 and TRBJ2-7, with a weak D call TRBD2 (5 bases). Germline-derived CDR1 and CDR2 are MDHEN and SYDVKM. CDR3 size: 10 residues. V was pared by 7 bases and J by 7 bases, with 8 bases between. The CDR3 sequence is CASTRVEQYF. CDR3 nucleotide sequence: TGTGCCAGCACGAGGGTAGAGCAGTACTTC.

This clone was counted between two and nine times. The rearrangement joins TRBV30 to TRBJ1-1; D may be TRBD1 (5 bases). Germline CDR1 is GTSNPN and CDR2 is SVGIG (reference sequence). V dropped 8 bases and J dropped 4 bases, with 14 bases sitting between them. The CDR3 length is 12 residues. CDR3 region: CAGDSGGTEAFF. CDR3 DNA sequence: TGTGCCGGGGACTCGGGGGGCACTGAAGCTTTCTTT.

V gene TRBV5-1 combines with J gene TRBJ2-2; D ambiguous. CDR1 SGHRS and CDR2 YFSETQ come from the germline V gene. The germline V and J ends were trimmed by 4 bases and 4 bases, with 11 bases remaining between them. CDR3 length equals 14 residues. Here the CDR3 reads CASSLRLGTGELFF. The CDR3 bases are TGCGCCAGCAGCCTCCGGCTGGGCACCGGGGAGCTGTTTTTT.

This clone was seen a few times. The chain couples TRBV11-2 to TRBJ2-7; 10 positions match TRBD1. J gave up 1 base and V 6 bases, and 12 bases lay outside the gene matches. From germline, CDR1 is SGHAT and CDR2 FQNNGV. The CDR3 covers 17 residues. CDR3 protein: CASSPSRRDRGSYEQYF. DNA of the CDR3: TGTGCCAGCAGTCCCTCACGGCGGGACAGGGGTTCCTACGAGCAGTACTTC.

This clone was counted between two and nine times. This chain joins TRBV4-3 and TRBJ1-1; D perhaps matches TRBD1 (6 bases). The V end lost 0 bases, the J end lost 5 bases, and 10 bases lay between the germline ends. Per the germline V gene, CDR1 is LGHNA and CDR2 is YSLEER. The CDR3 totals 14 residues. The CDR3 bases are TGCGCCAGCAGCCAAGAAGGGGGGAAAACTGAAGCTTTCTTT. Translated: CASSQEGGKTEAFF.

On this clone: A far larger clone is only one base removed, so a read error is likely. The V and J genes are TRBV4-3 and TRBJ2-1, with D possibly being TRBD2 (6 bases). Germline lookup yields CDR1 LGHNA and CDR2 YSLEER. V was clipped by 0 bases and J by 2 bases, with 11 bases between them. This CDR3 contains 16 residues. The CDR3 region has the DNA TGCGCCAGCAGCCAAGAAACAGCGGGCGCCTACAATGAGCAGTTCTTC. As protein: CASSQETAGAYNEQFF.

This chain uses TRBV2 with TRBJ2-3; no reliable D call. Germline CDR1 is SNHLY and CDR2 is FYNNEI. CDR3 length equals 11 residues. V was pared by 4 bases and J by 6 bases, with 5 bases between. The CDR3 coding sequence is TGTGCCAGCAGTGCCTTGGATACGCAGTATTTT. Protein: CASSALDTQYF.